This T cell receptor beta chain was observed in a study of metastatic and nonmetastatic thyroid tumors. Study details: Across blood and tumor or nodule tissue, repertoires from malignant and benign thyroid patients were compared with one another.

Germline V lookup: CDR1 MDHEN, CDR2 SYDVKM. Trimming at V came to 5 bases and at J to 4 bases, leaving 12 bases not matched to a gene. There are 16 residues in the CDR3. Thyroid surgery took place with no prior treatment in any patient. TCRdb re-analyzed the PCR reads using MiXCR. The data show about 92,000 clones, 14% to 15% seen once. This clone was seen ten or more times. This chain connects TRBV28 to TRBJ1-2; 8 positions match TRBD1. This TCR was recovered from a female donor with papillary thyroid cancer or a benign thyroid nodule (not recorded which). Some clones in this sample may be carry-over from other donors' samples. The sample consisted of blood. The CDR3 DNA reads TGTGCCAGCAGTCCCCCCCCACAGGGGGAAACCTATGGCTACACCTTC. Protein: CASSPPPQGETYGYTF.